A single sample gave rise to the 29 T cell receptor beta chains below, sequenced in a study of T cell changes during pregnancy in multiple sclerosis (dated by TCRdb to the late 2010s). The method behind the library was the immunoSEQ multiplex PCR assay. In TCRdb, the immuneACCESS table is reduced to in-frame sequences with V and J assigned. These tables do not hold every clone; where another copy was compared, an unresolved V gene accounts for under half, and the others remain unexplained. A total of approximately 61,000 clones appear in this sample, 80% to 95% of them only once. The ten top clones hold 3.6% of the sample. The specimen comprised peripheral blood, sampled after pregnancy. The source of these receptors is a female donor in good health, enrolled as a control in a pregnancy study.

The chain has TRBV7-7 and TRBJ2-7; the match to TRBD1 covers 8 bases. Germline V gene lookup returns CDR1 SSHAT and CDR2 FNYEAQ (reference sequence). The CDR3 extends over 14 amino acids. The V and J ends lost 1 base and 4 bases, in that order; junction bases with no gene match: 3. CDR3 sequence reads: CASSLDQGAYEQYF. Written as DNA, the CDR3 is TGTGCCAGCAGCTTAGATCAGGGGGCTTACGAGCAGTACTTC.

This clone came up a few times. The chain has TRBV9 and TRBJ2-1; D remains ambiguous. V was trimmed by 0 bases and J by 6 bases, leaving 16 bases between them. The germline V gene has CDR1 SGDLS and CDR2 YYNGEE. The CDR3 loop spans 16 amino acids. In DNA form, the CDR3 reads TGTGCCAGCAGCGTAGAGAGAGCTCCCATGGTCAATGAGCAGTTCTTC. It encodes CASSVERAPMVNEQFF.

The chain links TRBV12-5 to TRBJ2-1; the match to TRBD2 covers 9 bases. There are 16 residues in the CDR3. Trimming removed 2 bases from V and 4 bases from J; junction bases left unmatched: 6. Per germline, CDR1 LGHNT and CDR2 FRNRAP. The CDR3 sequence: CASGLMVAGVYNEQFF. CDR3 nucleotide sequence: TGTGCTAGTGGTTTGATGGTAGCGGGAGTATACAATGAGCAGTTCTTC.

V gene TRBV20-1 combines with J gene TRBJ1-2, with a possible D match to TRBD1 (6 bases). V lost 0 bases and J 14 bases, leaving 13 bases between the germline ends. This CDR3 has 11 amino acids. The germline gives CDR1 DFQATT, CDR2 SNEGSKA (reference sequence). In DNA form, the CDR3 reads TGCAGTGCTAGAGATATCGGGGGGCAGACCTTC. It encodes CSARDIGGQTF.

The sample holds a few counts of this clone. The chain joins TRBV2 to TRBJ2-4, with a possible D match to TRBD1 (6 bases). Germline-derived CDR1 and CDR2 are SNHLY and FYNNEI. V was trimmed by 6 bases and J by 10 bases, leaving 19 bases between them. The CDR3 is 14 residues long. CDR3 amino acids: CASRPTGSAPIQYF. The DNA for the CDR3 is TGTGCCAGCAGACCAACAGGGAGCGCGCCAATTCAGTACTTC.

The rearrangement joins TRBV30 to TRBJ1-4; perhaps TRBD1 as D (6 bases). The germline V gene has CDR1 GTSNPN and CDR2 SVGIG (reference sequence). The CDR3 totals 15 residues. The V gene lost 2 bases and the J gene lost 3 bases, with 13 bases spanning the gap. CDR3 protein: CAWSTGSGANEKLFF. The CDR3 nucleotides read TGTGCCTGGAGTACAGGGAGTGGGGCTAATGAAAAACTGTTTTTT.

The chain carries TRBV4-3 and TRBJ2-1, with 10 bases that match TRBD1. With 4 bases clipped from V and 8 bases from J, the junction kept 11 bases outside the gene matches. Germline V gives CDR1 LGHNA, CDR2 YSLEER. The CDR3 spans 16 residues. CDR3 sequence reads: CASSRHGTGVLDEQFF. CDR3 coding DNA: TGCGCCAGCAGCCGGCACGGGACAGGGGTTTTGGATGAGCAGTTCTTC.

The rearrangement uses TRBV2 and TRBJ2-2; tentatively, D is TRBD2 (7 bases). V was pared by 4 bases and J by 7 bases, with 16 bases between. The CDR3 is made up of 15 amino acids. CDR1 is SNHLY, CDR2 FYNNEI, per germline. Here the CDR3 DNA reads TGTGCCAGCAGTGGTGCGGGGGCGCCTAGCGGGGAGCTGTTTTTT. Translating gives CASSGAGAPSGELFF.

The chain recombines TRBV28 with TRBJ2-1; TRBD2 aligns across 9 bases. The V gene end was trimmed by 6 bases and the J gene end by 10 bases; junction bases not matched to a gene: 16. Per the germline V gene, CDR1 is MDHEN and CDR2 is SYDVKM. The CDR3 spans 16 residues. CDR3 amino acids: CASRDSGSQLRWEQFF. As DNA, the CDR3 is TGTGCCAGCAGGGATAGCGGGAGCCAACTACGTTGGGAGCAGTTCTTC.

V gene TRBV7-8 combines with J gene TRBJ1-1; 7 positions match TRBD1. The germline V gene encodes CDR1 SGHVS and CDR2 FQNEAQ. The CDR3 has 15 residues. Unmatched junction bases numbered 4, after V lost 3 bases and J lost 0 bases. The CDR3 protein is CASSFQDRMNTEAFF. DNA for the CDR3: TGTGCCAGCAGCTTTCAGGACAGGATGAACACTGAAGCTTTCTTT.

V usage is TRBV5-1 and J usage is TRBJ2-5, with 7 nucleotides matching TRBD1. The DNA end is more similar to TRBJ2-7, so the J call may be wrong. Germline CDR1 and CDR2: SGHRS and YFSETQ. The CDR3 loop spans 13 amino acids. The CDR3 here is CASSSDRMYEQYF. The CDR3 nucleotides are TGCGCCAGCAGTTCGGACAGGATGTACGAGCAGTACTTC.

The chain has TRBV19 and TRBJ2-1; D is possibly TRBD2 (5 bases). Germline V gives CDR1 LNHDA, CDR2 SQIVND (reference sequence). The V and J ends lost 5 bases and 5 bases respectively, with 22 bases between them. The CDR3 spans 17 residues. The CDR3 protein is CASSSNTLASPNNEQFF. The DNA for the CDR3 is TGTGCCAGTAGTTCCAATACTCTGGCTAGCCCGAACAATGAGCAGTTCTTC.

This clone was seen just once. The chain carries TRBV29-1 and TRBJ1-1; D remains unclear. Germline values: CDR1 SQVTM, CDR2 ANQGSEA. The CDR3 runs to 12 residues. V was shortened by 1 base and J by 11 bases, with 14 bases between the two germline ends. CDR3 DNA sequence: TGCAGCGTTGAAGCTCACACCGCGCGGGCTTTCTTT. This encodes CSVEAHTARAFF.

The chain links TRBV11-3 to TRBJ1-1, with a possible D match to TRBD1 (6 bases). The CDR3 is 15 amino acids. Trimming took 6 bases from V and 0 from J, leaving 14 bases between them. Germline V gene sequence: CDR1 SGHNT, CDR2 YENEEA. The CDR3 loop is CASRDRQDLNTEAFF. The CDR3 DNA sequence: TGTGCCAGCAGGGATCGACAGGACTTGAACACTGAAGCTTTCTTT.

This rearrangement joins TRBV30 to TRBJ2-1; D gene ambiguous. Trimming pared 2 bases from V and 9 bases from J, leaving 8 bases between. The germline V gene encodes CDR1 GTSNPN and CDR2 SVGIG (reference sequence). The CDR3 sequence is 11 residues long. CDR3 coding DNA: TGTGCCTGGAGTCCCCTCGGTGAGCAGTTCTTC. It encodes CAWSPLGEQFF.

The chain has TRBV19 and TRBJ2-3; 11 bases match TRBD2. Germline-derived CDR1 and CDR2 are LNHDA and SQIVND (reference sequence). Trimming cost V 9 bases and J 5 bases; bases outside gene matches: 7. The CDR3 runs to 14 residues. In nucleotides, the CDR3 is TGTGCCAGCCAACTAGCGGGAGCGAGAGATACGCAGTATTTT. Its protein is CASQLAGARDTQYF.

This clone was counted a single time. This chain connects TRBV5-1 to TRBJ2-1; D possibly corresponds to TRBD2 (5 bases). Per the germline V gene, CDR1 is SGHRS and CDR2 is YFSETQ. This CDR3 region has 15 residues. V was trimmed by 0 bases and J by 8 bases, leaving 15 bases between them. CDR3 in amino acids: CASSLAPRGKDEQFF. The CDR3 DNA reads TGCGCCAGCAGCTTGGCCCCCAGAGGGAAGGATGAGCAGTTCTTC. Supplemented by reference TRBV5-1 and TRBJ2-1, the full variable domain reads KAGVTQTPRYLIKTRGQQVTLSCSPISGHRSVSWYQQTPGQGLQFLFEYFSETQRNKGNFPGRFSGRQFSNSRSEMNVSTLELGDSALYLCASSLAPRGKDEQFFGPGTRLTVL.

This clone has a single count. DNA of the CDR3: TGCGCCAGCAGCCAAGGACTGAACTCCTACGAGCAGTACTTC. It translates to CASSQGLNSYEQYF. The V gene is TRBV4-1, the J gene TRBJ2-7, with D unclear. The germline V and J ends were trimmed by 1 base and 0 bases, with 7 bases remaining between them. The length of the CDR3 is 14 residues. CDR1 is MGHRA, CDR2 YSYEKL, per germline.

The chain employs TRBV7-6 and TRBJ2-7, with D possibly being TRBD2 (6 bases). Germline V CDR1 and CDR2: SGHVS, FNYEAQ. Trimming took 4 bases from V and 0 from J, leaving 16 bases between them. CDR3 length: 16 residues. The CDR3 bases are TGTGCCAGCAGCTCTACGAAGGACGGGAGCTCCTACGAGCAGTACTTC. This codes for CASSSTKDGSSYEQYF.

The V and J genes are TRBV10-1 and TRBJ1-2; 7 bases align to TRBD1. CDR1 is WNHNN and CDR2 is SYGVQD in the germline V gene (reference sequence). This CDR3 spans 15 amino acids. V lost 6 bases, J lost 0 bases, and 7 bases stayed unmatched. CDR3 protein: CASRGTECPNYGYTF. For the CDR3, the DNA is TGCGCCAGCAGGGGGACAGAATGTCCTAACTATGGCTACACCTTC.

V gene TRBV7-2 combines with J gene TRBJ1-1; D gene ambiguous. This CDR3 contains 14 residues. V lost 5 bases and J 5 bases, leaving 15 bases between the germline ends. CDR1 and CDR2 from the germline V gene are SGHTA and FQGNSA. DNA of the CDR3: TGTGCCAGCAGCCCGTTCCCTACCGTAACTGAAGCTTTCTTT. Translating gives CASSPFPTVTEAFF.

The CDR3 DNA sequence: TGTGCCAGCAGGTCGAGCGGGAGGGCCGTCTACGAGCAGTACTTC. It is translated as CASRSSGRAVYEQYF. This chain links TRBV28 with TRBJ2-7; 10 positions match TRBD2. This CDR3 contains 15 residues. Germline-derived CDR1 and CDR2 are MDHEN and SYDVKM. Trimming removed 6 bases from V and 3 bases from J; junction bases left unmatched: 8.

The chain recombines TRBV6-5 with TRBJ2-7, with 10 positions matching TRBD1. CDR1 and CDR2 (germline): MNHEY, SVGAGI. J was trimmed by 2 bases and V by 10 bases; bases with no gene match: 2. This CDR3 region has 12 residues. The CDR3 sequence: CATGTGAYEQYF. The CDR3, as DNA: TGTGCCACCGGGACAGGGGCCTACGAGCAGTACTTC.

The rearrangement links TRBV4-2 to TRBJ1-6; 8 positions match TRBD1. Looked up from germline, CDR1 is LGHNA and CDR2 is YNFKEQ. V dropped 0 bases and J dropped 8; count of bases not matched to a gene: 9. This CDR3 is 17 amino acids long. The CDR3 sequence: CASSQEVTGTGDSPLHF. CDR3 nucleotides: TGTGCCAGCAGCCAAGAAGTAACCGGGACAGGTGATTCACCCCTCCACTTT.

The chain combines TRBV30 with TRBJ2-1, with 7 bases matching TRBD1. V was clipped by 2 bases and J by 1 base; unmatched bases: 2. The CDR3 extends over 14 amino acids. Germline CDR1 and CDR2: GTSNPN and SVGIG (reference sequence). The CDR3 spells CAWSRGPSYNEQFF. The DNA of the CDR3 is TGTGCCTGGAGTAGGGGGCCATCCTACAATGAGCAGTTCTTC.

This chain uses TRBV5-6 with TRBJ2-2; possible D gene TRBD1, 5 bases. V was pared by 2 bases and J by 6 bases, with 14 bases between. CDR1 is SGHDT, CDR2 YYEEEE, per germline. The CDR3 contains 15 residues. CDR3 coding DNA: TGTGCCAGCAGCTTCCAGGGAAGAGGTTCCGGGGAGCTGTTTTTT. This sequence encodes CASSFQGRGSGELFF.

The V call is TRBV5-1, the J call TRBJ1-5, with D perhaps matching TRBD1 (5 bases). V was clipped by 0 bases and J by 7 bases, with 8 bases between them. Germline CDR1 reads SGHRS; CDR2 reads YFSETQ. This CDR3 has 13 residues. This CDR3 reads CASSLDGGQPQHF. For the CDR3, the DNA is TGCGCCAGCAGCTTGGACGGGGGACAGCCCCAGCATTTT.

This chain links TRBV30 with TRBJ2-7; 8 nucleotides agree with TRBD1. V was clipped by 3 bases and J by 2 bases; unmatched bases: 12. The germline gives CDR1 GTSNPN, CDR2 SVGIG (reference sequence). The CDR3 loop spans 16 amino acids. The CDR3 DNA follows: TGTGCCTGGAGCCTTCCCCGGACAGGGTTACCCTACGAGCAGTACTTC. It encodes CAWSLPRTGLPYEQYF. Full variable domain (missing parts from reference TRBV30 and TRBJ2-7): SQTIHQWPATLVQPVGSPLSLECTVEGTSNPNLYWYRQAAGRGLQLLFYSVGIGQISSEVPQNLSASRPQDRQFILSSKKLLLSDSGFYLCAWSLPRTGLPYEQYFGPGTRLTVT.

This chain uses TRBV7-9 with TRBJ2-3; 8 bases align to TRBD2. This CDR3 comprises 15 residues. Germline V gene data show CDR1 as SEHNR and CDR2 as FQNEAQ (reference sequence). V shed 5 bases, J shed 2 bases, and the junction held 6 bases outside the gene matches. DNA of the CDR3: TGTGCCAGCAGCGCCCGGGGGGGTGACACAGATACGCAGTATTTT. This codes for CASSARGGDTDTQYF.